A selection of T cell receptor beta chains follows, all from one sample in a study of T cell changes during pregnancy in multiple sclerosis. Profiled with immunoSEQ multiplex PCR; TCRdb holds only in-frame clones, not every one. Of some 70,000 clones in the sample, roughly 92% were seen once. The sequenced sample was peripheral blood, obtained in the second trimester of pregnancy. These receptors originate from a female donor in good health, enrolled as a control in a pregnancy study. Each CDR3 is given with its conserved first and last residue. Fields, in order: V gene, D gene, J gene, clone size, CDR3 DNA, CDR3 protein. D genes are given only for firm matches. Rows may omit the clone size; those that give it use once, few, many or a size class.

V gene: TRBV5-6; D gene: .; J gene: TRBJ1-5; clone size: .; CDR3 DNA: TGTGCCAGCAGCTTGGCCATGGGGCTGGGTGGCAATCAGCCCCAGCATTTT; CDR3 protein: CASSLAMGLGGNQPQHF
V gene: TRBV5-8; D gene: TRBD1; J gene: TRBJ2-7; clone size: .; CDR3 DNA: TGTGCCAGCAGCTTGAACAGGGGGTACGAGCAGTACTTC; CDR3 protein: CASSLNRGYEQYF
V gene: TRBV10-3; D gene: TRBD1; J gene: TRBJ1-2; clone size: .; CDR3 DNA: TGTGCCATCAGTCCGACAGGGGACTATGGCTACACCTTC; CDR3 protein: CAISPTGDYGYTF
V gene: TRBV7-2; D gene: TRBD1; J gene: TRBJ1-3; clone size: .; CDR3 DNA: TGTGCCAGCAGCTCTCTGACAGGGGTTGGAAACACCATATATTTT; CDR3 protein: CASSSLTGVGNTIYF
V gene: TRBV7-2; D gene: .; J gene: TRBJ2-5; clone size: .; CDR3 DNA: TGTGCCAGCAGCTACAGCGGAACACAAGAGACCCAGTACTTC; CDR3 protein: CASSYSGTQETQYF
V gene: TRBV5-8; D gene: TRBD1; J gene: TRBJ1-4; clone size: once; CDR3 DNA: TGTGCCAGCAGCTTGCAGGGGGGTAATGAAAAACTGTTTTTT; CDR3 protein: CASSLQGGNEKLFF
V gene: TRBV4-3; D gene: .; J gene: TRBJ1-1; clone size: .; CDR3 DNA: TGCGCCAGCAGCCAAAGATTGACAGGATCCTACACTGAAGCTTTCTTT; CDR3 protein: CASSQRLTGSYTEAFF
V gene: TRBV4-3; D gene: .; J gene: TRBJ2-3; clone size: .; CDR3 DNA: TGCGCCAGCAGCCCCGGGGATACGCAGTATTTT; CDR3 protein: CASSPGDTQYF
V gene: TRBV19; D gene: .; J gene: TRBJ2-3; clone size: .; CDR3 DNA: TGTGCCAGTAGTATCCGGGACACCCACACAGATACGCAGTATTTT; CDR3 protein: CASSIRDTHTDTQYF
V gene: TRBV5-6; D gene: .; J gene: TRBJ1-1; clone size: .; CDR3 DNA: TGTGCCAGCAGCGCCTACAGGGCGGGTGAAGCTTTCTTT; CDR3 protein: CASSAYRAGEAFF
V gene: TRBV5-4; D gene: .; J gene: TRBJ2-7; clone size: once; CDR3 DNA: TGTGCCAGCAGCTTGGGAGCAGGGAACTCCTACGAGCAGTACTTC; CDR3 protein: CASSLGAGNSYEQYF
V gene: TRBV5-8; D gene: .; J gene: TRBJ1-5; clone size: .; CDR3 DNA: TGTGCCAGCAGCTTGAGCGGGGCGGGTTATCAGCCCCAGCATTTT; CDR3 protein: CASSLSGAGYQPQHF
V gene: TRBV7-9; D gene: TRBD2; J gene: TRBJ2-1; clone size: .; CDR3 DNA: TGTGCCAGCAGCGGCGGGGGGGCCTGGCTCGAGCAGTTCTTC; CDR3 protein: CASSGGGAWLEQFF
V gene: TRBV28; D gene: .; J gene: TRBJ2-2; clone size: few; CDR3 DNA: TGTGCCAGCAGAAAAGGCGGGACCGGCACCGGGGAGCTGTTTTTT; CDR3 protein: CASRKGGTGTGELFF
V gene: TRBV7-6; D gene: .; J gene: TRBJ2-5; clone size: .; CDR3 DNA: TGTGCCAGCAGCTTAGAAGGTCTGGCACTAGCCGTCGGGGAGACCCAGTACTTC; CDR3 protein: CASSLEGLALAVGETQYF
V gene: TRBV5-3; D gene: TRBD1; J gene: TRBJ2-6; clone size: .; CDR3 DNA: TGTGCCAGAAGCTTGGAGCCCCCAGGGGGACCTGGGGCCAACGTCCTGACTTTC; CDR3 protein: CARSLEPPGGPGANVLTF
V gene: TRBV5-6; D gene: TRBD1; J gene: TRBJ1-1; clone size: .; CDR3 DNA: TGTGCCAGCAGCTTTAGACAGGGCAACACTGAAGCTTTCTTT; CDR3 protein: CASSFRQGNTEAFF
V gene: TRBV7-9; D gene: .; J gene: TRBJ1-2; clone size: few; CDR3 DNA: TGTGCCAGCAGCTTGTCCGCGTTAAAATATGGCTACACCTTC; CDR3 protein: CASSLSALKYGYTF
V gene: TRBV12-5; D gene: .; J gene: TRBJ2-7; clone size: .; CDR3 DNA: TGTGCTAGTGGTCCTGCGCAGGCGGGCTCCTACGAGCAGTACTTC; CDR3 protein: CASGPAQAGSYEQYF
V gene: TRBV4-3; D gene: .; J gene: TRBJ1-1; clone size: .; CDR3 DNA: TGCGCCAGCAGCCAAGGTCTTATGAACACTGAAGCTTTCTTT; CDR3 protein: CASSQGLMNTEAFF
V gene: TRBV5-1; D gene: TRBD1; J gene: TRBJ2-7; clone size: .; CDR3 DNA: TGCGCCAGCAGCACGGGACAGGTGGGCTACGAGCAGTACTTC; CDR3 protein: CASSTGQVGYEQYF
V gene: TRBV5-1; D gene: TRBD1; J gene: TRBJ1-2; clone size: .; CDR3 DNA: TGCGCCAGCAGCTTGGAGGGGGCTCGTCAGGGCGAGGGCTACACCTTC; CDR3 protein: CASSLEGARQGEGYTF
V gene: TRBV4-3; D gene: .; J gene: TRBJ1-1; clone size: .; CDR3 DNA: TGCGCCAGCAGCCAAGATGTAAGCGTTGAAGCTTTCTTT; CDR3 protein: CASSQDVSVEAFF
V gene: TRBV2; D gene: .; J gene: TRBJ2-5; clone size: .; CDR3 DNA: TGTGCCAGCACCCGGGATGAGACCCAGTACTTC; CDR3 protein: CASTRDETQYF
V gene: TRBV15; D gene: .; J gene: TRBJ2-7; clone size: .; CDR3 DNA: TGTGCCACCAGCAGAGACCCCGCCTACGAGCAGTACTTC; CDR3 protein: CATSRDPAYEQYF